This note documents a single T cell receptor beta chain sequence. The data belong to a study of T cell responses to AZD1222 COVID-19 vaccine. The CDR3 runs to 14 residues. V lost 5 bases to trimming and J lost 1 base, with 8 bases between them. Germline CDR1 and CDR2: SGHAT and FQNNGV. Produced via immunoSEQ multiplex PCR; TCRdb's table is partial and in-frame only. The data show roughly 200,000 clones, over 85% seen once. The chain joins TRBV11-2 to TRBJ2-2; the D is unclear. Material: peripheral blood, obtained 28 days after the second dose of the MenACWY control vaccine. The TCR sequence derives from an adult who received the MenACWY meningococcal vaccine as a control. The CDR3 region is CASSQTLNTGELFF. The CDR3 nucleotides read TGTGCCAGCAGCCAGACATTGAACACCGGGGAGCTGTTTTTT.